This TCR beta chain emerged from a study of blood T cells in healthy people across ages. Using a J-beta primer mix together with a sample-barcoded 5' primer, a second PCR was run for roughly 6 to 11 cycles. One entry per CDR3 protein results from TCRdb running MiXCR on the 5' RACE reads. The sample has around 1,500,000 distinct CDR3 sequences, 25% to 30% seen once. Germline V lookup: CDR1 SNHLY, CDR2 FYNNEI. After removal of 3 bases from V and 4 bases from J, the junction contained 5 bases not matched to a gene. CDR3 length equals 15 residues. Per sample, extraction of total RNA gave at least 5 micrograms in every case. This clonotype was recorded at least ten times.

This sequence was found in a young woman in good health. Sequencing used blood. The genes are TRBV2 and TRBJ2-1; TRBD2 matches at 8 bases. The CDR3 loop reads CASSESSGGYNEQFF. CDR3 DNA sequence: TGTGCCAGCAGTGAGTCCAGCGGGGGTTACAATGAGCAGTTCTTC.